This TCR beta chain was observed in a study of blood T cell repertoires in COVID-19. TCRdb's table, derived via immunoSEQ multiplex PCR, lists solely in-frame clones and lacks some. The table records about 140,000 clones, about nine tenths of them present only once. This CDR3 contains 17 residues. V was trimmed by 6 bases and J by 2 bases, leaving 22 bases between them. Germline lookup yields CDR1 LNHDA and CDR2 SQIVND (reference sequence). V usage is TRBV19 and J usage is TRBJ1-2; a possible D gene is TRBD1 (5 bases). Sequencing was done on a sample of peripheral blood. The TCR comes from a woman of 80 years or more with acute or convalescent COVID-19. CDR3 loop: CASRGGASQYANYGYTF. CDR3 coding DNA: TGTGCCAGTAGGGGAGGGGCTTCTCAATATGCGAACTATGGCTACACCTTC.